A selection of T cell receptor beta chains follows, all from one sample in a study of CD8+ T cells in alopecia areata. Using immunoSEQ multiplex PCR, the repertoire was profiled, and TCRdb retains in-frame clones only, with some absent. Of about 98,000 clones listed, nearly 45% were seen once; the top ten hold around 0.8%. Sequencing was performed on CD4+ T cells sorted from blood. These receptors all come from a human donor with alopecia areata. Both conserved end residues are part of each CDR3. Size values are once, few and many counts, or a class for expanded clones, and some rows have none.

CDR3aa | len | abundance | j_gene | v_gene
CAWRRGVDQPQHF | 13 | . | TRBJ1-5 | TRBV30
CSAETGYGYTF | 11 | . | TRBJ1-2 | TRBV20-1
CSVAPRSDYGYTF | 13 | few | TRBJ1-2 | TRBV29-1
CSVGTVERYTEAFF | 14 | . | TRBJ1-1 | TRBV29-1
CASSGLEGPAGSPLHF | 16 | few | TRBJ1-6 | TRBV9
CASSQESAGAGEQYF | 15 | . | TRBJ2-7 | TRBV4-3
CASSRGQQTQYF | 12 | few | TRBJ2-5 | TRBV25-1
CASSPGAGREQYF | 13 | few | TRBJ2-7 | TRBV18
CASSLQGASTGSLHF | 15 | . | TRBJ1-6 | TRBV7-8
CSVDSQNYGYTF | 12 | few | TRBJ1-2 | TRBV29-1
CASGGQGFYGYTF | 13 | once | TRBJ1-2 | TRBV7-9
CASIPGQGALSEAFF | 15 | few | TRBJ1-1 | TRBV7-9
CAWSPRDRSYNEQFF | 15 | . | TRBJ2-1 | TRBV30
CSVGGQALETQYF | 13 | few | TRBJ2-5 | TRBV29-1
CAWKGQGNQPQHF | 13 | . | TRBJ1-5 | TRBV30
CASGQGMNQPQHF | 13 | . | TRBJ1-5 | TRBV30
CASSSGLAGATGELFF | 16 | . | TRBJ2-2 | TRBV7-3
CASSQDLSSLPREQFF | 16 | . | TRBJ2-1 | TRBV4-3
CASSLGQASTETQYF | 15 | few | TRBJ2-5 | TRBV5-1
CATSRDSTGELFF | 13 | . | TRBJ2-2 | TRBV15
CSAGPVLNTEAFF | 13 | few | TRBJ1-1 | TRBV29-1
CATAGAGTEAFF | 12 | once | TRBJ1-1 | TRBV30
CASSHEGTGNGYTF | 14 | . | TRBJ1-2 | TRBV5-1
CSVKGGRGYEQYF | 13 | . | TRBJ2-7 | TRBV29-1
CSVGAVHNEQFF | 12 | . | TRBJ2-1 | TRBV29-1
CASSTGTSGPTDTQYF | 16 | . | TRBJ2-3 | TRBV11-3
CASSPNLSGSSGANVLTF | 18 | . | TRBJ2-6 | TRBV5-1
CAWSVIGSSNEQFF | 14 | . | TRBJ2-1 | TRBV30
CASSAAGTGVYEQYF | 15 | few | TRBJ2-7 | TRBV28
CSVRQTQETQYF | 12 | . | TRBJ2-5 | TRBV29-1
CSVDGGPNSYEQYF | 14 | few | TRBJ2-7 | TRBV29-1
CAWSVIGPYGYTF | 13 | . | TRBJ1-2 | TRBV30
CASSTSADTQYF | 12 | . | TRBJ2-3 | TRBV5-6
CSVEGQGPTEQYF | 13 | few | TRBJ2-7 | TRBV29-1
CASSADGNIQYF | 12 | few | TRBJ2-4 | TRBV5-1
CASSESGFYIQYF | 13 | . | TRBJ2-4 | TRBV6-1
CAWSPQGRRETQYF | 14 | . | TRBJ2-5 | TRBV30
CSVDSGGGSRHNEQFF | 16 | . | TRBJ2-1 | TRBV29-1
CASSYTAYEQYF | 12 | . | TRBJ2-7 | TRBV6-6
CSVGPKGEAFF | 11 | few | TRBJ1-1 | TRBV29-1
CSAHTVTSYNEQFF | 14 | few | TRBJ2-1 | TRBV29-1
CASSFSRDRAGYTF | 14 | . | TRBJ1-2 | TRBV28
CSVETSTDTQYF | 12 | few | TRBJ2-3 | TRBV29-1
CSAEGAASSPETQYF | 15 | . | TRBJ2-5 | TRBV29-1
CAWSFTPGNQPQHF | 14 | . | TRBJ1-5 | TRBV30
CSGASSGLGELFF | 13 | . | TRBJ2-2 | TRBV29-1
CASSPSLAGGDEQYF | 15 | . | TRBJ2-7 | TRBV28
CASSLPSGGPESEQFF | 16 | few | TRBJ2-1 | TRBV11-3
CALSGGKDEQFF | 12 | few | TRBJ2-1 | TRBV30
CSVETLGVRQETQYF | 15 | . | TRBJ2-5 | TRBV29-1
CASSLGLTYEQYF | 13 | . | TRBJ2-7 | TRBV5-1
CASSPGVIGETKQYF | 15 | . | TRBJ2-7 | TRBV5-1
CAWSAADRSYGYTF | 14 | few | TRBJ1-2 | TRBV30
CASSQGLAGASNEQFF | 16 | . | TRBJ2-1 | TRBV14
CSVERAALHNSGQFF | 15 | . | TRBJ2-1 | TRBV29-1
CASSLVVGYNEQFF | 14 | once | TRBJ2-1 | TRBV11-2
CSVGGSEKLFF | 11 | few | TRBJ1-4 | TRBV29-1
CSVAGVLGTEAFF | 13 | few | TRBJ1-1 | TRBV29-1
CSADRTGASGYTF | 13 | few | TRBJ1-2 | TRBV29-1
CASSLGPSEQYF | 12 | . | TRBJ2-7 | TRBV5-1